The 7 T cell receptor beta chains listed next were all sequenced from one sample in a study of shared clonotypes between healthy human individuals. Produced via immunoSEQ multiplex PCR; TCRdb's table is partial and in-frame only. Of about 680,000 clones listed, roughly 94% are singletons. The naive CD8 fraction comprised CD45RO-negative cells positively selected for CCR7 and excluded terminally differentiated effector memory CD45RA+ cells. The sequencing input was naive CD8+ T cells sorted from blood. The receptors originated from a young man in good health.

This chain connects TRBV28 to TRBJ1-1; tentatively, D is TRBD1 (5 bases). CDR1 and CDR2 (germline): MDHEN, SYDVKM. This CDR3 has 14 residues. V shed 1 base and J shed 7 bases, with 13 bases lying between them. CDR3 sequence: CASSLLGGDLEAFF. The CDR3 region has the DNA TGTGCCAGCAGTTTATTGGGGGGGGATCTTGAAGCTTTCTTT. Filled out from reference TRBV28 and TRBJ1-1, the complete variable domain reads DVKVTQSSRYLVKRTGEKVFLECVQDMDHENMFWYRQDPGLGLRLIYFSYDVKMKEKGDIPEGYSVSREKKERFSLILESASTNQTSMYLCASSLLGGDLEAFFGQGTRLTVV.

V usage is TRBV10-2 and J usage is TRBJ1-1; D unresolved. V was cut by 8 bases and J by 0 bases, with 7 bases left in between. This CDR3 is built from 12 residues. Per the germline V gene, CDR1 is WSHSY and CDR2 is SAAADI. The CDR3, as DNA: TGCGCCAGCTCAGAGTTGAACACTGAAGCTTTCTTT. Amino acids: CASSELNTEAFF.

The V and J genes are TRBV7-3 and TRBJ2-5, with D perhaps TRBD1 or TRBD2 (6 bases each). This CDR3 has 14 amino acids. The germline V gene encodes CDR1 SGHTA and CDR2 FQGTGA. Trimming shortened V by 5 bases and J by 5 bases, and 15 bases separated the two germline ends. CDR3 DNA: TGTGCCAGCAGCCCAACGGGGGCTGGGGAGACCCAGTACTTC. This encodes CASSPTGAGETQYF.

V is TRBV14 and J is TRBJ2-2; TRBD1 aligns across 8 bases. Germline V CDR1 and CDR2: SGHDN, FVKESK. The CDR3 extends over 16 amino acids. V trimming: 4 bases; J trimming: 4 bases; junction bases outside the gene matches: 8. The CDR3 coding sequence is TGTGCCAGCAGCCGCTGGACAGGGATACTCACCGGGGAGCTGTTTTTT. Translated, it gives CASSRWTGILTGELFF.

The chain carries TRBV19 and TRBJ1-5; D is possibly TRBD1 (5 bases). Per germline, CDR1 LNHDA and CDR2 SQIVND (reference sequence). Trimming shortened V by 3 bases and J by 2 bases, and 20 bases separated the two germline ends. The CDR3 extends over 18 amino acids. The CDR3 bases are TGTGCCAGTAGTATGGAGGGGCTGAGCATATATCGCAATCAGCCCCAGCATTTT. As protein: CASSMEGLSIYRNQPQHF. Combining the CDR3 with reference TRBV19 and TRBJ1-5 gives the whole variable domain DGGITQSPKYLFRKEGQNVTLSCEQNLNHDAMYWYRQDPGQGLRLIYYSQIVNDFQKGDIAEGYSVSREKKESFPLTVTSAQKNPTAFYLCASSMEGLSIYRNQPQHFGDGTRLSIL.

The chain couples TRBV14 to TRBJ1-1; D not resolved. The CDR3 is made up of 12 amino acids. Trimming took 3 bases from V and 4 from J, leaving 6 bases between them. Germline loops: CDR1 SGHDN, CDR2 FVKESK. The CDR3 protein is CASSHEFTEAFF. In DNA form, the CDR3 reads TGTGCCAGCAGCCATGAGTTCACTGAAGCTTTCTTT.

The J gene is TRBJ2-3, the V gene TRBV18; 7 bases match TRBD1. CDR3 size: 15 residues. Trimming took 6 bases from V and 2 from J; bases not matched to a gene: 8. Germline values: CDR1 KGHSH, CDR2 LQKENI. In DNA, the CDR3 is TGTGCCAGCTCCCTCGACAGGGATTACACAGATACGCAGTATTTT. Translating gives CASSLDRDYTDTQYF.